What follows are 27 T cell receptor beta chains derived from one specimen sequenced in a study of blood T cell repertoires in COVID-19. TCRdb's table, derived via immunoSEQ multiplex PCR, lists solely in-frame clones and lacks some. The sample comprises around 15,000 clones, 75% to 90% of which are singletons, and more than 15% rests with the top ten. Specimen: peripheral blood. The source is a middle-aged man with active or convalescent COVID-19.

The chain uses TRBV3-1 (or the pseudogene TRBV3-2) and TRBJ2-5, with no clear D. Deletions cut 4 bases from V and 5 bases from J, with 8 bases between. Looked up from germline, CDR1 is LGHDT and CDR2 is YNNKEL (reference sequence). The CDR3 has 12 amino acids. CDR3 region: CASSPNGETQYF. CDR3 nucleotide sequence: TGTGCCAGCAGCCCAAACGGGGAGACCCAGTACTTC.

J is TRBJ1-5 and V is TRBV5-1; TRBD1 aligns across 12 bases. The trim removed 4 bases at V and 7 bases at J, leaving 3 bases unmatched. The CDR3 runs to 14 residues. Looked up from germline, CDR1 is SGHRS and CDR2 is YFSETQ. CDR3 sequence: CASSTGTGGQPQHF. The DNA for the CDR3 is TGCGCCAGCAGCACCGGGACAGGGGGCCAGCCCCAGCATTTT.

Here the CDR3 reads CASSLLSGRTDTQYF. Written as DNA, the CDR3 is TGTGCCAGCAGCTTGCTTAGCGGACGCACAGATACGCAGTATTTT. The J gene is TRBJ2-3, the V gene TRBV7-2; maybe TRBD2 (6 bases). V gave up 3 bases and J gave up 1 base, with 11 bases separating them. The CDR3 runs to 15 residues. Per the germline V gene, CDR1 is SGHTA and CDR2 is FQGNSA.

This clone was recorded only once. The V and J genes are TRBV6-5 and TRBJ1-5, with TRBD1 matching over 7 bases. There are 13 residues in the CDR3. Trimming took 4 bases from V and 4 from J; bases not matched to a gene: 1. The V gene's germline CDR1 is MNHEY and CDR2 SVGAGI. The CDR3: CASSSQGNQPQHF. CDR3 in DNA: TGTGCCAGCAGTTCACAGGGGAATCAGCCCCAGCATTTT.

The CDR3: CASSPGISNIQYF. CDR3 nucleotides: TGTGCCAGCAGCCCCGGGATTTCGAACATTCAGTACTTC. V gene TRBV7-3 combines with J gene TRBJ2-4; possibly TRBD2 for D (5 bases). This CDR3 has 13 residues. V was pared by 5 bases and J by 7 bases, with 12 bases between. Germline V gene lookup returns CDR1 SGHTA and CDR2 FQGTGA.

The chain is built from TRBV4-3 and TRBJ1-6; D is undetermined. The CDR3 has 19 amino acids. The germline V gene has CDR1 LGHNA and CDR2 YSLEER. Trimming removed 0 bases from V and 0 bases from J, with 15 bases in between. The CDR3 reads CASSQDGFPSSSYNSPLHF. The CDR3, as DNA: TGCGCCAGCAGCCAAGATGGGTTCCCCTCTAGCTCCTATAATTCACCCCTCCACTTT.

The chain combines TRBV5-4 with TRBJ1-2; D might be TRBD1 (6 bases). Germline values: CDR1 SGHNT, CDR2 YYREEE (reference sequence). The length of the CDR3 is 15 residues. V lost 1 base and J lost 4, with 14 bases in between. The DNA of the CDR3 is TGTGCCAGCAGCTTGCCCCAGGGGACCGGCTATGGCTACACCTTC. This sequence encodes CASSLPQGTGYGYTF. Using reference TRBV5-4 and TRBJ1-2 for the parts outside the CDR3, the full variable domain is ETGVTQSPTHLIKTRGQQVTLRCSSQSGHNTVSWYQQALGQGPQFIFQYYREEENGRGNFPPRFSGLQFPNYSSELNVNALELDDSALYLCASSLPQGTGYGYTFGSGTRLTVV.

V and J are TRBV11-2 and TRBJ2-7, with D possibly matching TRBD2 (5 bases). The V end was cut by 1 base, the J end by 1 base, with 5 bases between. This CDR3 contains 13 residues. Germline V gives CDR1 SGHAT, CDR2 FQNNGV. The CDR3 nucleotides read TGTGCCAGCAGCTTAGGAGGGTCCTACGAGCAGTACTTC. It translates to CASSLGGSYEQYF.

The genes are TRBV7-9 and TRBJ1-1; a possible D gene is TRBD1 (5 bases). V lost 7 bases, J lost 10 bases, and 16 bases lay in between. The CDR3 is 12 residues long. CDR1 is SEHNR, CDR2 FQNEAQ, per germline (reference sequence). The CDR3 reads CASTLGTRGAFF. In DNA, the CDR3 is TGTGCCAGCACTTTGGGGACTAGAGGAGCTTTCTTT.

CDR3 in DNA: TGTGCCAGCAGTTACTCGGTGGCAGTCAATGAGCAGTTCTTC. It specifies CASSYSVAVNEQFF. The V call is TRBV6-5, the J call TRBJ2-1; D uncertain. Germline V gene lookup returns CDR1 MNHEY and CDR2 SVGAGI. The CDR3 is made up of 14 amino acids. V was pared by 0 bases and J by 6 bases, with 9 bases between.

The chain couples TRBV6-6 to TRBJ2-2; tentative D call: TRBD2 (6 bases). The CDR3 is 16 amino acids. Trimming stripped 2 bases from V and 0 bases from J, with 10 bases between. The germline V gene has CDR1 MNHNY and CDR2 SVGAGI (reference sequence). The CDR3 is CASSYPGVSNTGELFF. The CDR3 nucleotides read TGTGCCAGCAGTTACCCGGGGGTTTCGAACACCGGGGAGCTGTTTTTT.

The chain employs TRBV24-1 and TRBJ2-5; TRBD2 aligns across 7 bases. The V gene's germline CDR1 is KGHDR and CDR2 SFDVKD. V gave up 8 bases and J gave up 5 bases; unmatched junction bases: 16. The CDR3 runs to 16 residues. In DNA, the CDR3 is TGTGCCACCACCGAACGGCTAGCGGATTCCAGGGAGACCCAGTACTTC. Translation gives CATTERLADSRETQYF.

The chain uses TRBV4-3 and TRBJ2-7, with 10 bases aligning to TRBD2. The CDR3 sequence is 16 residues long. V shed 5 bases and J 3 bases; nucleotides not matched to a gene: 10. The V gene's germline CDR1 is LGHNA and CDR2 YSLEER. The CDR3 protein is CASSYSSSGRFYEQYF. The CDR3 nucleotides are TGCGCCAGCAGCTATAGTAGTAGCGGGAGGTTCTACGAGCAGTACTTC.

In this sample, this clone turned up once. This chain uses TRBV12-5 with TRBJ1-1, with D tentatively TRBD1 (5 bases). Looked up from germline, CDR1 is LGHNT and CDR2 is FRNRAP. Trimming shortened V by 4 bases and J by 4 bases, and 13 bases separated the two germline ends. This CDR3 is built from 14 residues. The CDR3 nucleotides read TGTGCTAGTGGTTCGTCAGGGTTCCTCACTGAAGCTTTCTTT. It specifies CASGSSGFLTEAFF.

The chain joins TRBV5-1 to TRBJ1-6; TRBD1 might be the D (5 bases). CDR1 is SGHRS, CDR2 YFSETQ, per germline. Trimming shortened V by 4 bases and J by 10 bases, and 21 bases separated the two germline ends. The CDR3 is made up of 16 amino acids. The CDR3 nucleotides are TGCGCCAGCAGCCTAAGCGGGACGGACCGTCTGTCACCCCTCCACTTT. As protein: CASSLSGTDRLSPLHF.

The chain is built from TRBV11-2 and TRBJ1-2; D is unclear. CDR1 and CDR2 (germline): SGHAT, FQNNGV. V was trimmed by 4 bases and J by 7 bases, leaving 19 bases between them. The CDR3 contains 15 residues. CDR3 in amino acids: CASSSYRGSQRGYTF. The CDR3 coding sequence is TGTGCCAGCAGCTCTTACCGGGGTTCCCAGCGTGGCTACACCTTC.

The chain links TRBV19 to TRBJ1-2; D perhaps matches TRBD1 (6 bases). Germline V gene sequence: CDR1 LNHDA, CDR2 SQIVND (reference sequence). V lost 2 bases, J lost 4 bases, and 23 bases lay in between. The CDR3 spans 18 residues. Here the CDR3 DNA reads TGTGCCAGTAGTATACCCTTAAACAGGGCCAAGGCTTCCTATGGCTACACCTTC. Its protein is CASSIPLNRAKASYGYTF.

The count of this clone is one. The chain joins TRBV10-1 to TRBJ2-2; 7 nucleotides line up with TRBD1. CDR1 and CDR2 (germline): WNHNN, SYGVQD (reference sequence). CDR3 length equals 15 residues. V was pared by 4 bases and J by 7 bases, with 9 bases of the junction left unmatched. The CDR3 DNA reads TGCGCCAGCAGTGTGAGCACAGGGGCGGGCGGGGAGCTGTTTTTT. Its protein is CASSVSTGAGGELFF.

The gene calls are TRBV29-1 and TRBJ2-5, with D unclear. Germline values: CDR1 SQVTM, CDR2 ANQGSEA. CDR3 length: 13 amino acids. Trimming removed 3 bases at V and 0 bases at J, with 8 bases between. For the CDR3, the DNA is TGCAGCGTTGAGGAGCAGTACCAAGAGACCCAGTACTTC. It encodes CSVEEQYQETQYF.

The rearrangement links TRBV6-1 to TRBJ1-3; D might be TRBD1 (5 bases). V was cut by 8 bases and J by 7 bases, with 15 bases left in between. The germline V gene encodes CDR1 MNHNS and CDR2 SASEGT. The CDR3 consists of 13 residues. CDR3 sequence reads: CASSGGSGNTIYF. CDR3 coding DNA: TGTGCCAGCTCGGGGGGTAGTGGGAACACCATATATTTT.

The chain recombines TRBV21-1 with TRBJ2-2; TRBD2, as called in the table, went unchecked against the DNA. TRBV21-1 is given as a pseudogene. The CDR3 runs 14 residues. The CDR3 reads CASVRGPGDGELFF. Written as DNA, the CDR3 is TGTGCCAGCGTGCGGGGCCCCGGAGACGGGGAGCTGTTTTTT.

The count of this clone is one. The CDR3 is CASSLGFPQALTEAFF. The CDR3 DNA reads TGTGCCAGCAGCTTAGGGTTCCCACAGGCGCTCACTGAAGCTTTCTTT. The gene calls are TRBV7-9 and TRBJ1-1; the D gene is possibly TRBD1 (5 bases). Germline V gene lookup returns CDR1 SEHNR and CDR2 FQNEAQ (reference sequence). The CDR3 contains 16 residues. V lost 1 base and J lost 4, with 16 bases in between.

The chain recombines TRBV4-1 with TRBJ2-3; 9 bases are shared with TRBD2. Trimming took 2 bases from V and 1 from J; bases not matched to a gene: 13. The CDR3 is 19 amino acids. Germline assignment: CDR1 MGHRA and CDR2 YSYEKL. DNA of the CDR3: TGCGCCAGCAGCCAAACAGCGGGGGGCCACCTCAAACGCACAGATACGCAGTATTTT. This translates into CASSQTAGGHLKRTDTQYF.

The V gene is TRBV7-6, the J gene TRBJ1-4, with D maybe TRBD1 (6 bases). The CDR3 runs to 16 residues. Germline V gene lookup returns CDR1 SGHVS and CDR2 FNYEAQ. Between the trimmed V and J ends, which lost 5 bases and 4 bases, there was a span of 17 bases. The CDR3 DNA follows: TGTGCCAGCAGCCCGCGGGGGGCAGGGGATAATGAAAAACTGTTTTTT. It encodes CASSPRGAGDNEKLFF. Drawing the rest from reference TRBV7-6 and TRBJ1-4, the complete variable domain is GAGVSQSPRYKVTKRGQDVALRCDPISGHVSLYWYRQALGQGPEFLTYFNYEAQQDKSGLPNDRFSAERPEGSISTLTIQRTEQRDSAMYRCASSPRGAGDNEKLFFGSGTQLSVL.

This chain joins TRBV10-3 and TRBJ1-5; the D gene is possibly TRBD1 (6 bases). This CDR3 spans 15 amino acids. Trimming pared 0 bases from V and 3 bases from J, leaving 9 bases between. Germline V gives CDR1 ENHRY, CDR2 SYGVKD. The CDR3 region has the DNA TGTGCCATCAGTGAGTCTGACAGGATCAATCAGCCCCAGCATTTT. It yields the protein CAISESDRINQPQHF.

The V and J genes are TRBV29-1 and TRBJ1-2; D is uncertain. The germline gives CDR1 SQVTM, CDR2 ANQGSEA. V lost 4 bases and J 0 bases, leaving 9 bases between the germline ends. This CDR3 region has 13 residues. CDR3 region: CSVVQDTNYGYTF. The CDR3 DNA is TGCAGCGTTGTTCAGGATACTAACTATGGCTACACCTTC.

This chain connects TRBV7-9 to TRBJ1-5; no clear D gene. The V end lost 4 bases, the J end lost 5 bases, and 15 bases lay between the germline ends. The CDR3 is 15 residues long. From germline, CDR1 is SEHNR and CDR2 FQNEAQ (reference sequence). CDR3 residues: CASSSPFEEDQPQHF. The CDR3 region has the DNA TGTGCCAGCAGCTCCCCGTTTGAGGAGGATCAGCCCCAGCATTTT.